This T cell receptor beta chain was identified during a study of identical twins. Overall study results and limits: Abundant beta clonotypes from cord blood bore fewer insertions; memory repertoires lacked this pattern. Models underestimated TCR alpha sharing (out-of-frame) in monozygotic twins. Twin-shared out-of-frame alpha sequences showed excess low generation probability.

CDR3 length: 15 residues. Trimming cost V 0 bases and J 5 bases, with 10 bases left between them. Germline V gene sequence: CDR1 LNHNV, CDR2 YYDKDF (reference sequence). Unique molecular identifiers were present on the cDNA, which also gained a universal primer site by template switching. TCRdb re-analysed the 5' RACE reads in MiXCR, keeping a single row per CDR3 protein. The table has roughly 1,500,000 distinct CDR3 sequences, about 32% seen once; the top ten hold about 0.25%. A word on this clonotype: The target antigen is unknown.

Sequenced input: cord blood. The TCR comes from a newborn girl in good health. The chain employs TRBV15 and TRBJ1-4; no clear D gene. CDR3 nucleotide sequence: TGTGCCACCAGCAGAGATGGCCAGTTGAATGAAAAACTGTTTTTT. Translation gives CATSRDGQLNEKLFF.